This is a list of T cell receptor beta chains from one sample in a study of CD8+ T cells in alopecia areata. The method was immunoSEQ multiplex PCR; TCRdb's version includes in-frame clones alone and lacks a portion of them. The table lists 170,000 or so clones, over 55% of them singletons, with about 1.5% in the top ten. This specimen consisted of CD4+ T cells sorted from blood, obtained at week 0. These receptors were taken from a human donor with alopecia areata. Both conserved end residues are part of each CDR3. The D gene is left open where the match is weak. Only part of the rows carry a size: once, few, many, or a class if the clone is expanded.

J | V | D | size | DNA | CDR3
TRBJ2-7 | TRBV5-1 | NA | once | TGCGCCAGCAGCTTGGGGGTAGGGCAGGCGAAATCCTACGAGCAGTACTTC | CASSLGVGQAKSYEQYF
TRBJ2-7 | TRBV5-6 | NA | NA | TGTGCCAGCAGCTTCCCGGGGCCGGCTGAGCAGTACTTC | CASSFPGPAEQYF
TRBJ1-1 | TRBV29-1 | NA | NA | TGCAGCGTTACCCAGACCAAGAACACTGAAGCTTTCTTT | CSVTQTKNTEAFF
TRBJ2-3 | TRBV11-2 | TRBD1 | NA | TGTGCCAGCAACTCCCGGGACAGACCTTTCGGTACGCAGTATTTT | CASNSRDRPFGTQYF
TRBJ1-1 | TRBV5-6 | TRBD1 | NA | TGTGCCAGCAGCTTACAGGGGGCTACTGAAGCTTTCTTT | CASSLQGATEAFF
TRBJ1-1 | TRBV10-3 | TRBD1 | few | TGTGCCACGGGGACAGGGTATAACACTGAAGCTTTCTTT | CATGTGYNTEAFF
TRBJ2-3 | TRBV5-6 | NA | NA | TGTGCCAGCAGCTTTGAACGTACGCAGTATTTT | CASSFERTQYF
TRBJ1-1 | TRBV20-1 | NA | NA | TGCAGTGCTAGAGAGGGAAGTGAAGCTTTCTTT | CSAREGSEAFF
TRBJ2-5 | TRBV5-1 | NA | once | TGCGCCAGCAGCTCCTCCCGGGGTGGGGAGACCCAGTACTTC | CASSSSRGGETQYF
TRBJ2-7 | TRBV6-1 | NA | NA | TGTGCCAGCAGTGAAGCGCACAGGACCTACGAGCAGTACTTC | CASSEAHRTYEQYF
TRBJ2-2 | TRBV30 | NA | few | TGTGCCTGGAGCAAAGGGGCGCAAACCGGGGAGCTGTTTTTT | CAWSKGAQTGELFF
TRBJ2-7 | TRBV10-3 | NA | NA | TGTGCCATCAGTGATAGGGAAGGTTACAAGGGACAGCAGTACTTC | CAISDREGYKGQQYF
TRBJ1-2 | TRBV30 | NA | NA | TGTGCCTGGAGTGTTGGGCAGGGAGTGGAAGGCTACACCTTC | CAWSVGQGVEGYTF
TRBJ1-1 | TRBV29-1 | NA | few | TGCAAATGTTTGGGAGGAGTCTCGAACACTGAAGCTTTCTTT | CKCLGGVSNTEAFF
TRBJ2-1 | TRBV6-6 | NA | NA | TGTGCCACCAGACTAGGATCCTATGAGCAGTTCTTC | CATRLGSYEQFF
TRBJ2-5 | TRBV15 | TRBD2 | NA | TGTGCCACCAGCAGAGAGGCACTAGCGGGGGGGAAAGAGACCCAGTACTTC | CATSREALAGGKETQYF
TRBJ2-7 | TRBV29-1 | NA | NA | TGCAGCTATTCAACAGGGTTCCGGGCGCGTCAGTACTTC | CSYSTGFRARQYF
TRBJ2-7 | TRBV30 | NA | NA | TGTGCCTGGAGTGTTAGGCCGGTCTACGAGCAGTACTTC | CAWSVRPVYEQYF
TRBJ1-1 | TRBV29-1 | TRBD1 | NA | TGCAGCGTTGAAGACCCGACCGGACAGGGTGTAGGAGCTTTCTTT | CSVEDPTGQGVGAFF
TRBJ1-1 | TRBV30 | NA | once | TGTGCCTGGAGGGAGATAGGGGCGTCTATGGGAAACACTGAAGCTTTCTTT | CAWREIGASMGNTEAFF
TRBJ1-2 | TRBV5-6 | NA | NA | TGTGCCAGCAGCTTGGAGGGCAGTCCGAGAGTAGGTTATGGCTACACCTTC | CASSLEGSPRVGYGYTF
TRBJ1-5 | TRBV25-1 | NA | NA | TGTGCCAGCAGTGCGATTGGGGTGAGGCAGCCCCAGCATTTT | CASSAIGVRQPQHF